This note documents a single T cell receptor (beta chain) sequence. Repertoires were generated with immunoSEQ multiplex PCR, while TCRdb's copy carries only in-frame clones and drops some. This table has 25,000 to 35,000 clones, 79% appearing once. Trimming shortened V by 5 bases and J by 4 bases, and 6 bases separated the two germline ends. The CDR3 totals 11 residues. Germline V gene sequence: CDR1 SGHTA, CDR2 FQGNSA. This specimen belongs to a study of control samples from healthy donors and cancer patients. This chain joins TRBV7-2 and TRBJ2-7; no reliable D call. Material for sequencing was PBMCs. The sequence was collected from a man between 60 and 70 years old with head and neck cancer. The CDR3 bases are TGTGCCAGCAGCGCCGATTACGAGCAGTACTTC. Translating gives CASSADYEQYF.